The source of this T cell receptor beta chain is a study of CD8+ T cells in alopecia areata. Turning to the study itself: Treated patients were given 5 to 10 mg oral tofacitinib twice daily. Tofacitinib ran for 6 to 18 months before 6 months off drug. The study, taken as a whole, reports: Scalp samples also contribute reads from the resident alphabeta T cells found in normal skin.

Points on this clone: Its target is not known. Other DNA sequences in the same sample also yield this CDR3.

CDR1 and CDR2 from the germline V gene are SQVTM and ANQGSEA. The CDR3 consists of 10 residues. V was clipped by 4 bases and J by 6 bases, with 4 bases between them. Investigators isolated RNA and reverse transcribed it into cDNA to act as the sequencing template. Generated by immunoSEQ multiplex PCR, the TCRdb table keeps only in-frame clones and is missing some. The sample shows 170,000 or so clones, roughly 50% of them seen only once. As for treatment: oral pan-JAK inhibitor, 5-10 mg twice daily. Peripheral blood, together with lesional scalp punch biopsies, was collected from alopecia areata patients.

The sequences come from CD8+ T cells sorted from blood, collected at week 24, from a patient treated with tofacitinib. The receptor comes from a human donor with alopecia areata. The chain joins TRBV29-1 to TRBJ2-1; D unclear. CDR3 nucleotides: TGCAGCGTTGTGAGCAATGAGCAGTTCTTC. Translating it yields CSVVSNEQFF.